Listed here are 8 T cell receptor beta chains from one sample, sequenced in a study of T cell changes during pregnancy in multiple sclerosis. The repertoire was sequenced with immunoSEQ multiplex PCR; TCRdb's copy has only in-frame clones and lacks some. This repertoire shows tens of thousands of clones, about nine tenths found once; its top ten account for about 2%. The starting material was peripheral blood, obtained in the second trimester of pregnancy. These receptor sequences come from a female donor in good health, enrolled as a control in a pregnancy study.

V is TRBV2 and J is TRBJ1-1; TRBD1 matches at 7 bases. Losses at the gene ends were 4 bases for V and 4 bases for J; bases not matched to a gene: 6. Germline CDR1 SNHLY, CDR2 FYNNEI. This CDR3 contains 14 residues. The CDR3 sequence is CASSGQGGSTEAFF. DNA of the CDR3: TGTGCCAGCAGTGGACAGGGCGGAAGCACTGAAGCTTTCTTT.

This chain links TRBV14 with TRBJ1-3; D not certain. Trimming cost V 0 bases and J 1 base, with 4 bases left between them. Germline V gene sequence: CDR1 SGHDN, CDR2 FVKESK. The CDR3 is made up of 14 amino acids. CDR3 sequence (DNA): TGTGCCAGCAGCCAAGAACTGTCTGGAAACACCATATATTTT. Translated: CASSQELSGNTIYF.

The genes are TRBV10-3 and TRBJ1-1; D is possibly TRBD1 (6 bases). Germline CDR1 ENHRY, CDR2 SYGVKD. This CDR3 contains 13 residues. The V end lost 2 bases, the J end lost 4 bases, and 8 bases lay between the germline ends. CDR3: CAISENRATEAFF. In DNA form, the CDR3 reads TGTGCCATCAGTGAGAACAGGGCCACTGAAGCTTTCTTT.

This clone was counted once. This chain joins TRBV2 and TRBJ2-7, with D maybe TRBD2 (6 bases). Germline V CDR1 and CDR2: SNHLY, FYNNEI. Trimming stripped 7 bases from V and 7 bases from J, with 11 bases between. The CDR3 is 11 residues long. The chain's CDR3 is CASILAGEQYF. The CDR3 DNA follows: TGTGCCAGCATTCTCGCGGGAGAGCAGTACTTC.

This chain uses TRBV6-5 with TRBJ2-5; 9 positions match TRBD1. The V segment lost 6 bases and the J segment 2 bases; nucleotides outside the gene matches: 7. From germline, CDR1 is MNHEY and CDR2 SVGAGI. The CDR3 is made up of 15 amino acids. The CDR3 coding sequence is TGTGCCAGCAGAAAGACAGGGGGACCTCAAGAGACCCAGTACTTC. This gives the protein CASRKTGGPQETQYF.

This chain links TRBV11-2 with TRBJ1-2, with a possible D match to TRBD1 (5 bases). The CDR3 spans 13 residues. CDR1 SGHAT and CDR2 FQNNGV come from the germline V gene. Trimming left V 5 bases short and J 8 bases short, with 15 bases between. The CDR3 region is CASSISGARGYTF. The DNA for the CDR3 is TGTGCCAGCAGCATAAGCGGGGCCCGAGGCTACACCTTC.

This rearrangement joins TRBV19 to TRBJ1-1; maybe TRBD1 (5 bases). CDR3 length equals 14 residues. Trimming removed 7 bases at V and 4 bases at J, with 16 bases between. Germline-derived CDR1 and CDR2 are LNHDA and SQIVND (reference sequence). In nucleotides, the CDR3 is TGTGCCAGTATCCCGACGGGGGACGGCACTGAAGCTTTCTTT. Translation: CASIPTGDGTEAFF.

This clone came up a few times. The chain employs TRBV7-9 and TRBJ2-7, with D perhaps matching TRBD1 (5 bases). V dropped 6 bases and J dropped 2 bases, with 11 bases sitting between them. The CDR3 is made up of 13 amino acids. Germline V gene data show CDR1 as SEHNR and CDR2 as FQNEAQ (reference sequence). The CDR3 reads CASRDTLTYEQYF. CDR3 nucleotide sequence: TGTGCCAGCAGGGACACTCTAACCTACGAGCAGTACTTC.